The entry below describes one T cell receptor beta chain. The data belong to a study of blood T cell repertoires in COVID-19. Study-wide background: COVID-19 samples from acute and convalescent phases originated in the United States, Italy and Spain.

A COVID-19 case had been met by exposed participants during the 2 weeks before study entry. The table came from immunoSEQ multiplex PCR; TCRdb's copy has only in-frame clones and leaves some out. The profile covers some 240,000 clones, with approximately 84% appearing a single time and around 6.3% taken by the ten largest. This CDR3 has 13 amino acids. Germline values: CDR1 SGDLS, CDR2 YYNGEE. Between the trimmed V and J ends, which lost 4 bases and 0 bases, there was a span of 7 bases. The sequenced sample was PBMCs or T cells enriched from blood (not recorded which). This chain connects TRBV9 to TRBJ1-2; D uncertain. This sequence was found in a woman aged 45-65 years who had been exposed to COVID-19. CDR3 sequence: CASSSSSNYGYTF. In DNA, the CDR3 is TGTGCCAGCAGCTCGAGTTCTAACTATGGCTACACCTTC.